Here is one T cell receptor beta chain with its context. In the original workflow: The authors estimated nucleated cell counts from reference gene primer amplification. The table came from immunoSEQ multiplex PCR; TCRdb's copy has only in-frame clones and leaves some out. V, J and clone size reflect that table, while D and trimming were determined from the DNA. Among fewer than 100,000 clones listed, over 75% were seen once. The data are from a study of blood T cell repertoires in COVID-19. About the study: Specimens from acute and convalescent COVID-19 originated in the United States, Italy and Spain. T cells, B-cell-depleted T cells, or PBMCs provided the cDNA or gDNA that served as material.

The V segment lost 8 bases and the J segment 5 bases; nucleotides outside the gene matches: 9. This CDR3 spans 14 amino acids. Germline CDR1 MNHEY, CDR2 SMNVEV (reference sequence). This chain connects TRBV27 to TRBJ2-7; 10 nucleotides align to TRBD2. This sequence was found in a man in his fifties or sixties with acute or convalescent COVID-19. What was sequenced was peripheral blood. The CDR3 sequence is CASSVSGRIDEQYF. The DNA of the CDR3 is TGTGCCAGCTCGGTTAGCGGGAGGATCGACGAGCAGTACTTC.